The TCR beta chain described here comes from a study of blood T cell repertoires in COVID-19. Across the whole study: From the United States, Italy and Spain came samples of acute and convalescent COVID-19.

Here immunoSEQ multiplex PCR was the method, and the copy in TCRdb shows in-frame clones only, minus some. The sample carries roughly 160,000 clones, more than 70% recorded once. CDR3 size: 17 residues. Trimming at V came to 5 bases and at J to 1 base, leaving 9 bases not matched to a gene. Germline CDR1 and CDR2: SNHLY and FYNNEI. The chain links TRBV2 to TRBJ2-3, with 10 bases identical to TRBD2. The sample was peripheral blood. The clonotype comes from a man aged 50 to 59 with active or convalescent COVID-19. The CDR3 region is CASSFSLAGIRTDTQYF. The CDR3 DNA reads TGTGCCAGCAGTTTCTCACTAGCGGGGATTCGCACAGATACGCAGTATTTT.